This paragraph covers one T cell receptor (beta chain) sequence. As yet, its antigen is unknown. This table comes from immunoSEQ multiplex PCR, and its TCRdb copy is limited to in-frame clones, with some not included. Here the sample spans 95,000 or so clones, 80% to 85% being singletons. This sample stems from a study of PD-1 blockade in classical Hodgkin lymphoma. The V end lost 8 bases, the J end lost 1 base, and 10 bases lay between the germline ends. The CDR3 runs 13 residues. Looked up from germline, CDR1 is SEHNR and CDR2 is FQNEAQ (reference sequence). Overall study results and limits: Newly diagnosed patients were reported to start with lower TCR diversity than healthy donors.

Every one of the patients relapsed after autologous stem cell transplantation (brentuximab vedotin exposure was variable). The sequencing used peripheral blood mononuclear cells (PBMCs), collected at baseline. The receptor was derived from a human donor with classical Hodgkin lymphoma. The V gene is TRBV7-9, the J gene TRBJ2-3; D perhaps matches TRBD2 (5 bases). The CDR3 nucleotides are TGTGCCAGCGGTCTCGGGGGCACAGATACGCAGTATTTT. Its protein product is CASGLGGTDTQYF. Using reference TRBV7-9 and TRBJ2-3 for the parts outside the CDR3, the full variable domain is DTGVSQNPRHKITKRGQNVTFRCDPISEHNRLYWYRQTLGQGPEFLTYFQNEAQLEKSRLLSDRFSAERPKGSFSTLEIQRTEQGDSAMYLCASGLGGTDTQYFGPGTRLTVL.